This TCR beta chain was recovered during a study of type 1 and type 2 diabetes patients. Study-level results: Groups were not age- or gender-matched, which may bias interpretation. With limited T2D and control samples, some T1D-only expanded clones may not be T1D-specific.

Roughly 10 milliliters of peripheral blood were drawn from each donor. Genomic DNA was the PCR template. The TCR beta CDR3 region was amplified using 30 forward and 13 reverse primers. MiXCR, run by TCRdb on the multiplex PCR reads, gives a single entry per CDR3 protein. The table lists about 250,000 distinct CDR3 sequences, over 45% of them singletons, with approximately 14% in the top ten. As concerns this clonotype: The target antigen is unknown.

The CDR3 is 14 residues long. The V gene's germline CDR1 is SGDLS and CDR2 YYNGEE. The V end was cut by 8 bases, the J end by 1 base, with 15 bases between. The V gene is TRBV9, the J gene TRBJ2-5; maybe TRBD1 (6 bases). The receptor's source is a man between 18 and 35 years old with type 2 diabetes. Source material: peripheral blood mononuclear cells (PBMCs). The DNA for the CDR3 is TGTGCCAGTAGTACGACGGACAGCCAAGAGACCCAGTACTTC. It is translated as CASSTTDSQETQYF.